Reported below is one T cell receptor beta chain. This record belongs to a study of type 1 regulatory T cells. The CDR3 length is 11 residues. With 9 bases removed from V and 2 bases from J, the gap between germline ends came to 7 bases. CDR1 is LNHDA and CDR2 is SQIVND in the germline V gene (reference sequence). TCRdb ran MiXCR on the reads and lists one entry per CDR3 protein. The repertoire holds 90,000 to 100,000 distinct CDR3 sequences, 31% seen once, with 2.2% in the top ten. V gene TRBV19 combines with J gene TRBJ1-2; D uncertain. The sequence was obtained from a human donor in good health. Sequenced material: CD4+ T cells, either the whole sample or a sorted fraction (not recorded which). CDR3 sequence (DNA): TGTGCCAGCCAGAAAAACTATGGCTACACCTTC. It translates to CASQKNYGYTF.